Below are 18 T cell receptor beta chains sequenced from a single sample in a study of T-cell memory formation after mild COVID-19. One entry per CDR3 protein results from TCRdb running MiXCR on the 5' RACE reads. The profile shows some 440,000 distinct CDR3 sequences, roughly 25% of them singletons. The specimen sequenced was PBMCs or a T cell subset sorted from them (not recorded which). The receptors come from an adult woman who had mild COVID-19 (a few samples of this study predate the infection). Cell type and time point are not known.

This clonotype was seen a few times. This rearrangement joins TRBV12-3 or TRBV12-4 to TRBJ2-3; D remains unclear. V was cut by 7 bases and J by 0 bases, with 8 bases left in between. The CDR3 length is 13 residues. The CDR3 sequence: CASILGSTDTQYF. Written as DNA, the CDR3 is TGTGCCAGCATCCTGGGCAGCACAGATACGCAGTATTTT.

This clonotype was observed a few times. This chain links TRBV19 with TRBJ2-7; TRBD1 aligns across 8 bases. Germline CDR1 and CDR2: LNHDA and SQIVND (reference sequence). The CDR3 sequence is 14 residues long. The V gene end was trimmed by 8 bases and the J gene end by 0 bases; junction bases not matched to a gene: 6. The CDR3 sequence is CASSRTGLSYEQYF. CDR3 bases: TGTGCCAGTTCCCGGACAGGGCTCTCCTACGAGCAGTACTTC.

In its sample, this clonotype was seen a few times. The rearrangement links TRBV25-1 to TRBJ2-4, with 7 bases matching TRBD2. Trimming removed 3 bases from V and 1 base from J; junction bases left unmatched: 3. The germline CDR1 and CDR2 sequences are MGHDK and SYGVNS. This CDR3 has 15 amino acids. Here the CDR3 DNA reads TGTGCCAGCAGTGATGGGGGAGGGGCCAAAAACATTCAGTACTTC. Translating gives CASSDGGGAKNIQYF.

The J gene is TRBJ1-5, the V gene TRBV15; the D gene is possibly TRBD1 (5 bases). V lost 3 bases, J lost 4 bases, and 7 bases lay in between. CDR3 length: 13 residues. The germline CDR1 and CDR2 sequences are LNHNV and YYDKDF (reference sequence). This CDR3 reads CATSSGANQPQHF. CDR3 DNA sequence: TGTGCCACCAGCAGTGGGGCAAATCAGCCCCAGCATTTT.

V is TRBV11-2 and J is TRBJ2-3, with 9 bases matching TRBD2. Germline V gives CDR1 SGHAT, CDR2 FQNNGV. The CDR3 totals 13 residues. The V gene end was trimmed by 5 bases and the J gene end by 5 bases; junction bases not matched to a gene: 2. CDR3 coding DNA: TGTGCCAGCAGCCCTAGCGGGATAGATACGCAGTATTTT. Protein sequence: CASSPSGIDTQYF.

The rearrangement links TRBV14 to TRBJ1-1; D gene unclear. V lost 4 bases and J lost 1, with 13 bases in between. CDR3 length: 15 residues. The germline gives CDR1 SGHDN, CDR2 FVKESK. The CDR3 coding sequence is TGTGCCAGCAGCCCAATTAGCGGGCCGAACACTGAAGCTTTCTTT. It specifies CASSPISGPNTEAFF.

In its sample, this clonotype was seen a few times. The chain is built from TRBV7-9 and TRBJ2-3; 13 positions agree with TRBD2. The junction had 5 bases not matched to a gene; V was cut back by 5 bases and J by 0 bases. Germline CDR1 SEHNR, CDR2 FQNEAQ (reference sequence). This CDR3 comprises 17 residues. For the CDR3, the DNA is TGTGCCAGCAGCAGAGGGACTAGCGGGATCAGCACAGATACGCAGTATTTT. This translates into CASSRGTSGISTDTQYF.

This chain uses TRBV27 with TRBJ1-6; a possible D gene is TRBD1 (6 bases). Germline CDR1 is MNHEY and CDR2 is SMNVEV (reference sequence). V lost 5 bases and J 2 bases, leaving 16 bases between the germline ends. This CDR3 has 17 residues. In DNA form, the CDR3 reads TGTGCCAGCAGTACGCGTCGGGGGGCTACCTATAATTCACCCCTCCACTTT. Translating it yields CASSTRRGATYNSPLHF.

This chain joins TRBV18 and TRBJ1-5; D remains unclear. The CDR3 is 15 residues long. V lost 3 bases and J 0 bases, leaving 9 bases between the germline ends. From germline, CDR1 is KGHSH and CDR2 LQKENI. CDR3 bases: TGTGCCAGCTCACCGGCGGGGAATAGCAATCAGCCCCAGCATTTT. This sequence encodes CASSPAGNSNQPQHF.

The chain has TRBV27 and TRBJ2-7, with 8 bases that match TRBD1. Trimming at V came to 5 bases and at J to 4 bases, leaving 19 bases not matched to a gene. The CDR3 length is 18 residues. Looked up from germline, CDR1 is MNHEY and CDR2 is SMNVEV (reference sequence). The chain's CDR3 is CASSPIGQGPRSLYEQYF. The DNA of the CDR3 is TGTGCCAGCAGTCCAATCGGACAGGGCCCACGTTCGTTATACGAGCAGTACTTC.

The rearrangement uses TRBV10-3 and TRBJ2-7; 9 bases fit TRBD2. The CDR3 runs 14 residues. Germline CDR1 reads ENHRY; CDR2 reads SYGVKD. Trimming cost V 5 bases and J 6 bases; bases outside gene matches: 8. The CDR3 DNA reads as TGTGCCATCAGTCCCGGGACTAGCATCGCCGAGCAGTACTTC. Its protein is CAISPGTSIAEQYF.

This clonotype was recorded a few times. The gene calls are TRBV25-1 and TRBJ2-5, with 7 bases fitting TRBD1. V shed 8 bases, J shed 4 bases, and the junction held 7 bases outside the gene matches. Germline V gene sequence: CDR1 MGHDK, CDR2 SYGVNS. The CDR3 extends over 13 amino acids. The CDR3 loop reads CASSAGGPETQYF. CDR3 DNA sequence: TGTGCCAGCTCAGCAGGGGGTCCAGAGACCCAGTACTTC.

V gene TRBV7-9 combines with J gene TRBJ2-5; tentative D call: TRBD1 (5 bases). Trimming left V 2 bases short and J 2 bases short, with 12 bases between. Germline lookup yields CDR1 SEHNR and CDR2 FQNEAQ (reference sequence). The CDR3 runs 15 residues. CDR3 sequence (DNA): TGTGCCAGCAGCTTACTTGGGGCGGATCAAGAGACCCAGTACTTC. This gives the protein CASSLLGADQETQYF.

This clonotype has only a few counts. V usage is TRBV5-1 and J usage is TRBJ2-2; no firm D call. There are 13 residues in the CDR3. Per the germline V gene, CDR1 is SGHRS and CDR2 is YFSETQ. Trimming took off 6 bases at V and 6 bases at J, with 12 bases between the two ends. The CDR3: CASTSSRAGELFF. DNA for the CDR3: TGCGCCAGCACTTCCTCTAGAGCCGGGGAGCTGTTTTTT.

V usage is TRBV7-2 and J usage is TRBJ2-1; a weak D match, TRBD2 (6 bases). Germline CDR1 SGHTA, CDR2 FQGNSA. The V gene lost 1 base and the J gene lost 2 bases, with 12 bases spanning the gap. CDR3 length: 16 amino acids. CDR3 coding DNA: TGTGCCAGCAGCTTAGATAGCGGTACCCCCTACAATGAGCAGTTCTTC. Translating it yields CASSLDSGTPYNEQFF. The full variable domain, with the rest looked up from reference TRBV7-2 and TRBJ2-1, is GAGVSQSPSNKVTEKGKDVELRCDPISGHTALYWYRQSLGQGLEFLIYFQGNSAPDKSGLPSDRFSAERTGGSVSTLTIQRTQQEDSAVYLCASSLDSGTPYNEQFFGPGTRLTVL.

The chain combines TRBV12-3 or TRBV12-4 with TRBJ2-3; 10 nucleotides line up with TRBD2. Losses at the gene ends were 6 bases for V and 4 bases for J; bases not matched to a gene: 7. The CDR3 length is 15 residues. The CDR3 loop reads CASSQAGGFPDTQYF. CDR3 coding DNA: TGTGCCAGCAGCCAAGCGGGGGGGTTCCCAGATACGCAGTATTTT.

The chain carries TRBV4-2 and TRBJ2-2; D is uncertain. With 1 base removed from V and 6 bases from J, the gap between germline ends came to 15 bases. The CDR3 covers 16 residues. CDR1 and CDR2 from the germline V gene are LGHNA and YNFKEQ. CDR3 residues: CASSQAFPGLAGELFF. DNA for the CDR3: TGTGCCAGCAGCCAAGCATTTCCCGGGCTTGCCGGGGAGCTGTTTTTT.

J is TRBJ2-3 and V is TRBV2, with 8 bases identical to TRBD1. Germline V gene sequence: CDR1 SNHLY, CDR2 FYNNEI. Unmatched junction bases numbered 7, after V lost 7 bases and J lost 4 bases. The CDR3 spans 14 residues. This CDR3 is CASTQDRASDTQYF. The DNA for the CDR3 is TGTGCCAGCACCCAGGACAGGGCTTCAGATACGCAGTATTTT.